Here is one T cell receptor beta chain with its context. The antigen remains undetermined. The data originate from a study of monozygotic twins with inflammatory bowel disease. Study findings and constraints: The sharing of clonotypes with others was lower in IBD patients than in healthy twins, especially with disease activity.

TCRdb reworked the 5' RACE reads into one entry per CDR3 protein, no DNA. The sample has roughly 160,000 distinct CDR3 sequences, and its top ten clones hold roughly 2.3%. This clonotype was sampled from a human donor with ulcerative colitis or Crohn's disease, or a healthy co-twin of an affected twin (not recorded which). Sequenced: blood.

The CDR3 reads CASSILTAARNQPQHF. This chain connects TRBV19 to TRBJ1-5. Germline assignment: CDR1 LNHDA and CDR2 SQIVND (reference sequence). This CDR3 comprises 16 residues. The full variable domain, rest sourced from reference TRBV19 and TRBJ1-5, is DGGITQSPKYLFRKEGQNVTLSCEQNLNHDAMYWYRQDPGQGLRLIYYSQIVNDFQKGDIAEGYSVSREKKESFPLTVTSAQKNPTAFYLCASSILTAARNQPQHFGDGTRLSIL.